The 8 T cell receptor beta chains presented below share a single source sample, sequenced in a study of blood T cell repertoires in COVID-19. Measured with immunoSEQ multiplex PCR; TCRdb has only the in-frame clones, and not every one. The table shows roughly 130,000 clones, with around 87% occurring only once. Sequenced material: peripheral blood. The receptors stem from an older woman with acute or convalescent COVID-19.

CDR3 in amino acids: CASSRTATDTQYF. The CDR3 nucleotides are TGTGCCAGCAGCAGGACAGCCACAGATACGCAGTATTTT. The V call is TRBV3-1 (or the pseudogene TRBV3-2), the J call TRBJ2-3, with D perhaps matching TRBD1 (6 bases). The length of the CDR3 is 13 residues. Germline-derived CDR1 and CDR2 are LGHDT and YNNKEL (reference sequence). The V and J ends lost 5 bases and 2 bases respectively, with 8 bases between them.

The rearrangement uses TRBV3-1 (or the pseudogene TRBV3-2) and TRBJ1-3, with 7 bases matching TRBD1. The V gene's germline CDR1 is LGHDT and CDR2 YNNKEL (reference sequence). This CDR3 spans 16 amino acids. V gave up 4 bases and J gave up 0 bases; unmatched junction bases: 6. The CDR3 sequence: CASSPGQLLSGNTIYF. CDR3 nucleotide sequence: TGTGCCAGCAGCCCGGGACAGTTACTCTCTGGAAACACCATATATTTT.

The V call is TRBV6-5, the J call TRBJ1-4, with TRBD1 as a possible D gene (5 bases). The CDR3 runs 12 residues. Germline assignment: CDR1 MNHEY and CDR2 SVGAGI. Trimming left V 5 bases short and J 8 bases short, with 9 bases between. The CDR3 reads CASSLGGEKLFF. Here the CDR3 DNA reads TGTGCCAGCAGTCTCGGGGGGGAAAAACTGTTTTTT.

This clone was observed a few times. The gene calls are TRBV19 and TRBJ2-7; 7 bases line up with TRBD2. CDR1 and CDR2 from the germline V gene are LNHDA and SQIVND (reference sequence). The CDR3 runs 13 residues. With V trimmed by 4 bases and J by 6 bases, 6 bases remained unmatched. The CDR3: CASSTTSGGEQYV. In DNA form, the CDR3 reads TGTGCCAGTAGTACGACCTCGGGGGGCGAGCAGTACGTC.

V gene TRBV6-2 or TRBV6-3 combines with J gene TRBJ2-1; 8 bases map to TRBD2. The CDR3 is 14 residues long. The trim removed 1 base at V and 10 bases at J, leaving 6 bases unmatched. Germline CDR1 and CDR2: MNHEY and SVGEGT. CDR3 region: CASSYLSGREEQFF. The CDR3 DNA reads TGTGCCAGCAGTTACTTGAGCGGGAGAGAGGAGCAGTTCTTC.

J is TRBJ2-6 and V is TRBV6-1, with TRBD1 as a possible D gene (6 bases). Trimming shortened V by 5 bases and J by 1 base, and 9 bases separated the two germline ends. CDR3 length equals 15 residues. CDR1 is MNHNS, CDR2 SASEGT, per germline. Here the CDR3 DNA reads TGTGCCAGCAGTAGTGACAGGTCTGGGGCCAACGTCCTGACTTTC. This gives the protein CASSSDRSGANVLTF.

The gene calls are TRBV3-1 (or the pseudogene TRBV3-2) and TRBJ2-3; 9 positions agree with TRBD2. The V gene end was trimmed by 1 base and the J gene end by 2 bases; junction bases not matched to a gene: 4. Germline V gene sequence: CDR1 LGHDT, CDR2 YNNKEL (reference sequence). This CDR3 has 16 amino acids. CDR3 DNA: TGTGCCAGCAGCCAAGGCCTAGCGGGAACCACAGATACGCAGTATTTT. Translating gives CASSQGLAGTTDTQYF.

On this clone itself: The sample has other DNA sequences that encode this CDR3 too. The chain couples TRBV20-1 to TRBJ2-3; D unresolved. The CDR3 contains 13 residues. Germline V CDR1 and CDR2: DFQATT, SNEGSKA (reference sequence). The ends were cut back, 6 bases at V and 2 bases at J, with 12 bases in the middle. The CDR3 reads CSASTGFTDTQYF. CDR3 DNA sequence: TGCAGTGCCAGTACGGGTTTCACAGATACGCAGTATTTT.